Presented here are 32 T cell receptor beta chains from one specimen sequenced in a study of high-grade serous ovarian cancer treatment subgroups. Clones were sequenced by immunoSEQ multiplex PCR, and TCRdb holds only the in-frame ones, with some missing. The sample includes some 5,000 clones, about 70% of them seen just once. Tumor samples were obtained before definitive surgery or chemotherapy. Material for sequencing was tumor tissue. These receptors all stem from a human donor with high-grade serous ovarian cancer.

This clone turned up a few times. V gene TRBV6-5 combines with J gene TRBJ1-1, with TRBD1 as a possible D gene (5 bases). The CDR3 consists of 14 residues. The germline gives CDR1 MNHEY, CDR2 SVGAGI. V was trimmed by 5 bases and J by 0 bases, leaving 10 bases between them. The CDR3 reads CASSRQRMNTEAFF. For the CDR3, the DNA is TGTGCCAGCAGTAGACAGAGAATGAACACTGAAGCTTTCTTT.

The table lists this clone with a count of one. This chain uses TRBV18 with TRBJ2-1; TRBD2 aligns across 12 bases. The V segment lost 4 bases and the J segment 1 base; nucleotides outside the gene matches: 2. The CDR3 runs to 16 residues. Germline CDR1 reads KGHSH; CDR2 reads LQKENI. The CDR3 sequence: CASSLTSGGSYNEQFF. The CDR3 nucleotides are TGTGCCAGCTCACTGACTAGCGGGGGATCCTACAATGAGCAGTTCTTC.

This sequence joins TRBV5-5 and TRBJ1-5; a possible D gene is TRBD1 (5 bases). The CDR3 has 15 residues. Between the trimmed V and J ends, which lost 0 bases and 4 bases, there was a span of 11 bases. Per the germline V gene, CDR1 is SGHKS and CDR2 is YYEKEE (reference sequence). The CDR3, as DNA: TGTGCCAGCAGCTTGGAAACAGGATTAAATCAGCCCCAGCATTTT. It yields the protein CASSLETGLNQPQHF.

The J gene is TRBJ2-3, the V gene TRBV7-2; 9 bases map to TRBD2. The trim removed 1 base at V and 1 base at J, leaving 9 bases unmatched. This CDR3 is 18 amino acids long. Germline CDR1 SGHTA, CDR2 FQGNSA. The chain's CDR3 is CASSLDGVAGAGTDTQYF. The CDR3 DNA is TGTGCCAGCAGCTTAGATGGGGTAGCGGGGGCCGGCACAGATACGCAGTATTTT.

The V call is TRBV18, the J call TRBJ1-1; D unresolved. Germline-derived CDR1 and CDR2 are KGHSH and LQKENI. V lost 3 bases and J lost 1, with 9 bases in between. This CDR3 is built from 14 residues. CDR3 loop: CASSPAARNTEAFF. The CDR3, as DNA: TGTGCCAGCTCACCCGCGGCCAGGAACACTGAAGCTTTCTTT.

J is TRBJ1-1 and V is TRBV7-4; the D gene is possibly TRBD1 (6 bases). The CDR3 consists of 13 residues. The germline gives CDR1 SGHVT, CDR2 SQSDAQ. With 2 bases removed from V and 5 bases from J, the gap between germline ends came to 9 bases. CDR3: CASSLRGKTEAFF. CDR3 DNA: TGTGCCAGCAGCTTAAGGGGGAAGACTGAAGCTTTCTTT.

This chain joins TRBV15 and TRBJ1-1, with D possibly being TRBD1 (5 bases). Trimming removed 5 bases at V and 4 bases at J, with 17 bases between. The CDR3 loop spans 15 amino acids. CDR1 and CDR2 from the germline V gene are LNHNV and YYDKDF (reference sequence). The CDR3 nucleotides are TGTGCCACCAGCTCTGGGCGGGGGTTCGGCACTGAAGCTTTCTTT. Amino acid sequence: CATSSGRGFGTEAFF. Full variable domain (missing parts from reference TRBV15 and TRBJ1-1): DAMVIQNPRYQVTQFGKPVTLSCSQTLNHNVMYWYQQKSSQAPKLLFHYYDKDFNNEADTPDNFQSRRPNTSFCFLDIRSPGLGDTAMYLCATSSGRGFGTEAFFGQGTRLTVV.

This clone has just one count. The CDR3 DNA sequence: TGCAGCGTTGAAAAGGGCCAGGGACATGGAGGCTACACCTTC. Translation: CSVEKGQGHGGYTF. The chain couples TRBV29-1 to TRBJ1-2; D possibly corresponds to TRBD1 (6 bases). With 2 bases removed from V and 8 bases from J, the gap between germline ends came to 18 bases. CDR1 and CDR2 from the germline V gene are SQVTM and ANQGSEA. This CDR3 comprises 14 residues.

The chain uses TRBV6-1 and TRBJ2-6; 10 positions agree with TRBD1. Trimming at V came to 3 bases and at J to 0 bases, leaving 2 bases not matched to a gene. The germline V gene has CDR1 MNHNS and CDR2 SASEGT. The CDR3 loop spans 17 amino acids. As DNA, the CDR3 is TGTGCCAGCAGTGACGGACAGGGGGTCTCTGGGGCCAACGTCCTGACTTTC. It yields the protein CASSDGQGVSGANVLTF.

The table lists this clone with a few counts. J is TRBJ1-2 and V is TRBV6-5, with 8 bases lining up with TRBD1. Trimming cost V 6 bases and J 4 bases; bases outside gene matches: 10. This CDR3 is built from 15 residues. The V gene's germline CDR1 is MNHEY and CDR2 SVGAGI. CDR3 protein: CASSFGQGPLYGYTF. As DNA, the CDR3 is TGTGCCAGCAGCTTCGGACAGGGCCCGCTCTATGGCTACACCTTC.

The V and J genes are TRBV7-9 and TRBJ1-2; 9 positions agree with TRBD1. The CDR3 has 15 amino acids. The germline CDR1 and CDR2 sequences are SEHNR and FQNEAQ (reference sequence). V was clipped by 5 bases and J by 3 bases; unmatched bases: 7. The CDR3 sequence is CASSKQQGADYGYTF. CDR3 DNA sequence: TGTGCCAGCAGCAAGCAACAGGGGGCGGACTATGGCTACACCTTC.

V gene TRBV28 combines with J gene TRBJ2-3; 9 bases agree with TRBD2. CDR3 size: 16 residues. V gave up 2 bases and J gave up 5 bases; unmatched junction bases: 8. Germline CDR1 MDHEN, CDR2 SYDVKM. CDR3 coding DNA: TGTGCCAGCAGTTTAAGACTAGCGGCACCCAAAGATACGCAGTATTTT. Translated, it gives CASSLRLAAPKDTQYF.

J is TRBJ2-7 and V is TRBV5-5; D might be TRBD1 or TRBD2, each matching 6 bases. Germline CDR1 and CDR2: SGHKS and YYEKEE (reference sequence). CDR3 length: 17 amino acids. V lost 6 bases, J lost 3 bases, and 25 bases lay in between. CDR3 bases: TGTGCCAGCACCCGAACCTTGAGGGGGGCTGGAAACTACGAGCAGTACTTC. Protein sequence: CASTRTLRGAGNYEQYF.

The V call is TRBV4-1, the J call TRBJ1-1; TRBD1 is a possible D gene (6 bases). CDR1 and CDR2 from the germline V gene are MGHRA and YSYEKL. The CDR3 has 19 residues. Trimming left V 1 base short and J 0 bases short, with 21 bases between. The CDR3 nucleotides read TGCGCCAGCAGCCAAGGGTTACGAGGGACAACCCGTATGAACACTGAAGCTTTCTTT. It encodes CASSQGLRGTTRMNTEAFF.

The chain links TRBV9 to TRBJ2-1, with 8 positions matching TRBD2. Germline V gene sequence: CDR1 SGDLS, CDR2 YYNGEE. The J segment lost 8 bases and the V segment lost 0 bases, leaving 7 bases of the junction unmatched. CDR3 size: 15 residues. CDR3 sequence reads: CASSVGVSGVDEQFF. The DNA for the CDR3 is TGTGCCAGCAGCGTAGGGGTTAGCGGGGTGGATGAGCAGTTCTTC.

As concerns this clone: Its ends do not fully match the called genes, so a read error is possible. V and J are TRBV6-1 and TRBJ1-2, with 7 nucleotides matching TRBD1. CDR3 length equals 14 residues. The germline V gene encodes CDR1 MNHNS and CDR2 SASEGT. The CDR3 nucleotides are TGTGCCAGCACTGAATCTAGGGGGCGAAGTGGCTACACCTTC. Protein sequence: CASTESRGRSGYTF.

This clone was seen more than once but under ten times. The chain uses TRBV7-8 and TRBJ1-1; 10 nucleotides agree with TRBD1. The CDR3 length is 17 residues. Germline values: CDR1 SGHVS, CDR2 FQNEAQ. The V segment lost 1 base and the J segment 0 bases; nucleotides outside the gene matches: 5. CDR3 sequence reads: CASSLGQGAGLNTEAFF. In DNA, the CDR3 is TGTGCCAGCAGCTTAGGACAGGGGGCCGGGTTGAACACTGAAGCTTTCTTT.

J is TRBJ1-3 and V is TRBV11-2; no clear D gene. Germline CDR1 is SGHAT and CDR2 is FQNNGV. The CDR3 runs 17 residues. Trimming left V 0 bases short and J 4 bases short, with 16 bases between. The CDR3 region is CASSLEPAALGGNTIYF. The DNA for the CDR3 is TGTGCCAGCAGCTTAGAGCCAGCCGCCTTAGGAGGAAACACCATATATTTT.

The rearrangement uses TRBV18 and TRBJ2-1, with 10 bases matching TRBD1. The CDR3 extends over 20 amino acids. Germline V lookup: CDR1 KGHSH, CDR2 LQKENI. The trim removed 3 bases at V and 0 bases at J, leaving 14 bases unmatched. CDR3 sequence reads: CASSPPDKRQGASSYNEQFF. The DNA of the CDR3 is TGTGCCAGCTCACCTCCCGATAAAAGACAGGGGGCGAGCTCCTACAATGAGCAGTTCTTC.

The gene calls are TRBV7-2 and TRBJ2-5; TRBD2 aligns across 8 bases. The J call is in doubt because the DNA end fits TRBJ2-7 better. Germline-derived CDR1 and CDR2 are SGHTA and FQGNSA. The CDR3 consists of 14 residues. The CDR3 sequence: CASSLRWTSCEQYF. The DNA of the CDR3 is TGTGCCAGCAGCTTAAGGTGGACTAGCTGCGAGCAGTACTTC.

The V call is TRBV5-1, the J call TRBJ1-2; perhaps TRBD1 as D (6 bases). The CDR3 spans 14 residues. Trimming stripped 3 bases from V and 4 bases from J, with 13 bases between. Germline CDR1 is SGHRS and CDR2 is YFSETQ. The CDR3 nucleotides read TGCGCCAGCAGCTCCTTAGGCAGGGGCTATGGCTACACCTTC. It is translated as CASSSLGRGYGYTF.

The chain uses TRBV28 and TRBJ1-6; the D is unclear. The V end was cut by 3 bases, the J end by 2 bases, with 14 bases between. Germline loops: CDR1 MDHEN, CDR2 SYDVKM. The CDR3 contains 17 residues. CDR3 sequence: CASSFIGGEPYNSPLHF. CDR3 DNA: TGTGCCAGCAGTTTTATCGGCGGTGAGCCCTATAATTCACCCCTCCACTTT. The full variable domain, completed using reference TRBV28 and TRBJ1-6, is DVKVTQSSRYLVKRTGEKVFLECVQDMDHENMFWYRQDPGLGLRLIYFSYDVKMKEKGDIPEGYSVSREKKERFSLILESASTNQTSMYLCASSFIGGEPYNSPLHFGNGTRLTVT.

The chain has TRBV25-1 and TRBJ1-1; D remains unclear. Per germline, CDR1 MGHDK and CDR2 SYGVNS. V lost 1 base, J lost 3 bases, and 15 bases lay in between. The CDR3 length is 16 residues. The CDR3 sequence: CASSEFGGFSDTEAFF. CDR3 in DNA: TGTGCCAGCAGTGAATTTGGTGGCTTCTCCGACACTGAAGCTTTCTTT.

Written as DNA, the CDR3 is TGCGCCAGCAGCTTGGTAGGGGCGCGTACTGAAGCTTTCTTT. Translated, it gives CASSLVGARTEAFF. The rearrangement joins TRBV5-1 to TRBJ1-1, with D possibly matching TRBD1 (5 bases). Germline loops: CDR1 SGHRS, CDR2 YFSETQ. V shed 0 bases and J shed 5 bases, with 11 bases lying between them. This CDR3 has 14 amino acids.

Points on this clone: An end of the junction differs from the germline gene, which may be a read error. This chain links TRBV7-9 with TRBJ2-3; D unclear. The CDR3 runs 12 residues. Germline CDR1 is SEHNR and CDR2 is FQNEAQ (reference sequence). CDR3 loop: CASSPGTDTQYF. CDR3 DNA: TGTGCCAGCAGCCCCGGCACGGATACGCAGTATTTT.

J is TRBJ2-7 and V is TRBV7-2; D gene unclear. Trimming took off 1 base at V and 5 bases at J, with 9 bases between the two ends. The CDR3 spans 13 residues. Per the germline V gene, CDR1 is SGHTA and CDR2 is FQGNSA. Written as DNA, the CDR3 is TGTGCCAGCAGCTTAGGAGGTCGTGACGAGCAGTACTTC. Translation: CASSLGGRDEQYF.

This clone was recorded a few times. This chain links TRBV28 with TRBJ1-5; 12 bases match TRBD1. Germline CDR1 MDHEN, CDR2 SYDVKM. CDR3 length: 17 amino acids. The V gene end was trimmed by 5 bases and the J gene end by 7 bases; junction bases not matched to a gene: 12. The CDR3 bases are TGTGCCAGCAGTCCTAGGGACAGGGGGCGTGAGTTGCAGCCCCAGCATTTT. Translated: CASSPRDRGRELQPQHF.

The chain links TRBV30 to TRBJ2-7; a weak D match, TRBD2 (7 bases). Germline CDR1 reads GTSNPN; CDR2 reads SVGIG (reference sequence). The V gene lost 1 base and the J gene lost 1 base, with 11 bases spanning the gap. There are 14 residues in the CDR3. CDR3 sequence reads: CAWSEGGASYEQYF. The CDR3 nucleotides are TGTGCCTGGAGTGAAGGGGGGGCATCCTACGAGCAGTACTTC.

The V call is TRBV27, the J call TRBJ2-5, with unresolved D. Per the germline V gene, CDR1 is MNHEY and CDR2 is SMNVEV (reference sequence). The CDR3 length is 14 residues. V shed 4 bases and J shed 3 bases, with 12 bases lying between them. The DNA of the CDR3 is TGTGCCAGCAGTTCGGTAGACGCTAAAGAGACCCAGTACTTC. Protein sequence: CASSSVDAKETQYF.

This clone was counted a few times. The chain combines TRBV7-9 with TRBJ2-3; 10 bases align to TRBD1. CDR3 length equals 15 residues. The germline CDR1 and CDR2 sequences are SEHNR and FQNEAQ (reference sequence). V shed 6 bases and J 1 base; nucleotides not matched to a gene: 4. The CDR3: CASSRGTGGTDTQYF. The CDR3 nucleotides are TGTGCCAGCAGTCGAGGGACAGGGGGCACAGATACGCAGTATTTT.

The rearrangement joins TRBV21-1 to TRBJ2-7. TRBV21-1 is marked as a pseudogene. The CDR3 is 12 amino acids. CDR3 sequence reads: CASSKDRDRQYV. The CDR3 nucleotides read TGTGCCAGCAGCAAAGATAGGGACCGGCAGTACGTC.

The rearrangement links TRBV11-2 to TRBJ2-1; 7 nucleotides align to TRBD2. The CDR3 runs 16 residues. CDR1 is SGHAT, CDR2 FQNNGV, per germline. Losses at the gene ends were 4 bases for V and 8 bases for J; bases not matched to a gene: 14. The CDR3 spells CASSSTQGLAAYEQFF. In DNA form, the CDR3 reads TGTGCCAGCAGCTCCACTCAAGGGCTAGCGGCATATGAGCAGTTCTTC. The full variable domain, in which reference TRBV11-2 and TRBJ2-1 provide the parts outside the CDR3, is EAGVAQSPRYKIIEKRQSVAFWCNPISGHATLYWYQQILGQGPKLLIQFQNNGVVDDSQLPKDRFSAERLKGVDSTLKIQPAKLEDSAVYLCASSSTQGLAAYEQFFGPGTRLTVL.